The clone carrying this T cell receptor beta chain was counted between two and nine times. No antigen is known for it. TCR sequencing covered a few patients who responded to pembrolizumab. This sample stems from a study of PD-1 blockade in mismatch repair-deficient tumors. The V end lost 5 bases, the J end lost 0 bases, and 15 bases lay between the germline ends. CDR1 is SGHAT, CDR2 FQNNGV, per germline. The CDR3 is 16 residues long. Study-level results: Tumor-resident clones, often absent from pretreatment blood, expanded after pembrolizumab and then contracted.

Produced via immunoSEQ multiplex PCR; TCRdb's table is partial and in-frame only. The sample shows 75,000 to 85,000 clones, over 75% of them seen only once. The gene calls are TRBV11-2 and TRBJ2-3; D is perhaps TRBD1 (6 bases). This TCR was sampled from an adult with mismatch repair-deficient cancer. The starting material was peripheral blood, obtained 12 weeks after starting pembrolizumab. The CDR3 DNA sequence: TGTGCCAGCAGCCTAAAGTACAGGGCTAGCACAGATACGCAGTATTTT. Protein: CASSLKYRASTDTQYF.